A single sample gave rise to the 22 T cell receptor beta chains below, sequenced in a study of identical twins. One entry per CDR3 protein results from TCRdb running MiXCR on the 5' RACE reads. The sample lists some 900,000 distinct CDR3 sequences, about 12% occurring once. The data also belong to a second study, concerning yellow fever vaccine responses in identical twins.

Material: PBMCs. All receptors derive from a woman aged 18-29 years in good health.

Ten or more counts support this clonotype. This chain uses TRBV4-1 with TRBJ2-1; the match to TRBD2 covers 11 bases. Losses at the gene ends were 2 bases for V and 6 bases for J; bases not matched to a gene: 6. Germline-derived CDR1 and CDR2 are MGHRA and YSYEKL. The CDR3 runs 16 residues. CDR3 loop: CASSQLLAGVGNEQFF. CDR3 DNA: TGCGCCAGCAGCCAATTACTAGCGGGAGTGGGCAATGAGCAGTTCTTC.

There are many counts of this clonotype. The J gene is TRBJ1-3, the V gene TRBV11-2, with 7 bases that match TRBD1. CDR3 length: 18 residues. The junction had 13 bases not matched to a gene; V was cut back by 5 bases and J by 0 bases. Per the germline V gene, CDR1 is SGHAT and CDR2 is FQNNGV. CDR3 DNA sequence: TGTGCCAGCAGCCTCCAGGGACAGACTAAAACCTCTGGAAACACCATATATTTT. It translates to CASSLQGQTKTSGNTIYF.

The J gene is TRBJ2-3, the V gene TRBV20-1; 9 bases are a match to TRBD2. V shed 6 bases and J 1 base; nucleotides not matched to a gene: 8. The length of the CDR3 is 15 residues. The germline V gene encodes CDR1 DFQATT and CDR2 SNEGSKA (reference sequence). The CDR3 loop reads CSATSLAGGTDTQYF. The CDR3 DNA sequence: TGCAGTGCCACAAGCTTAGCGGGGGGCACAGATACGCAGTATTTT.

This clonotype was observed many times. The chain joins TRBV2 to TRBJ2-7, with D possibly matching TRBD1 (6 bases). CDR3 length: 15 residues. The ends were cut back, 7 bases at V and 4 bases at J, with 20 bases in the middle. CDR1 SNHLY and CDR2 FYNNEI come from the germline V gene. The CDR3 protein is CASTVWTDGRYEQYF. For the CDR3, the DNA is TGTGCCAGCACCGTGTGGACAGACGGGCGGTACGAGCAGTACTTC.

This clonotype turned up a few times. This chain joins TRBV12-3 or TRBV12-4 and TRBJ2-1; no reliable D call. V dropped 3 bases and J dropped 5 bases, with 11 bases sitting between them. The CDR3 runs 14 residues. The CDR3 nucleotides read TGTGCCAGCAGTTTGAGTCGGAAACACAATGAGCAGTTCTTC. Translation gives CASSLSRKHNEQFF.

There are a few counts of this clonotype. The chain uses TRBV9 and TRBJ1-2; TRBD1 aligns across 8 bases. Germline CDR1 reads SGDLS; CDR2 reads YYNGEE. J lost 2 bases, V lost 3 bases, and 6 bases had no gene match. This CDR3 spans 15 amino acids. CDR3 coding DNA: TGTGCCAGCAGCGAGAGACAGGGGTTGAACTATGGCTACACCTTC. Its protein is CASSERQGLNYGYTF.

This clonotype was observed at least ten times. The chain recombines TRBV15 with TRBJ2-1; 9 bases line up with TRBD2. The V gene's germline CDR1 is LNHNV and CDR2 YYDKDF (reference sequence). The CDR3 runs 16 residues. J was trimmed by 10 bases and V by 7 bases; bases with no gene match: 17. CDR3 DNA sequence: TGTGCCACCACGGCGGTGAGCGGGAGGTTCGTCGTCGAGCAGTTCTTC. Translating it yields CATTAVSGRFVVEQFF.

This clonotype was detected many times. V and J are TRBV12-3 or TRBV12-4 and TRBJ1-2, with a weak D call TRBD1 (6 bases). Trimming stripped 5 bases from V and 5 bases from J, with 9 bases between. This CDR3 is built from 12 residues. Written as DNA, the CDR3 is TGTGCCAGCAGTCGACAGGCTTATGGCTACACCTTC. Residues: CASSRQAYGYTF.

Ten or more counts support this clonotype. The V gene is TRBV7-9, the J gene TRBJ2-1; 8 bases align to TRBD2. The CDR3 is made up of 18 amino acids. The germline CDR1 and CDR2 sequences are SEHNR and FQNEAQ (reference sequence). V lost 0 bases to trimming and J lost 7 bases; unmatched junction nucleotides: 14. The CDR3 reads CASSLAVPTSGPGNEQFF. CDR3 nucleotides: TGTGCCAGCAGCTTAGCTGTCCCTACTAGCGGCCCGGGGAATGAGCAGTTCTTC.

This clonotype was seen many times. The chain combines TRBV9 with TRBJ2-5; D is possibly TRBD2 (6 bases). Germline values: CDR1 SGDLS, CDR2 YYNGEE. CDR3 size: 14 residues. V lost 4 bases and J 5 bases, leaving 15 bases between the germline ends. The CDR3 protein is CASSPAGGMETQYF. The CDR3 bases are TGTGCCAGCAGCCCAGCCGGAGGGATGGAGACCCAGTACTTC.

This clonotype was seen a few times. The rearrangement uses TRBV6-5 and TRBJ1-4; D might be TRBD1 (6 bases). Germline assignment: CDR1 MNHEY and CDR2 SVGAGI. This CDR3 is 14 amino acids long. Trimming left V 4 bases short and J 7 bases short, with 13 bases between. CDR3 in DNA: TGTGCCAGCAGTTTCCTCGGGGGCACTGAAAAACTGTTTTTT. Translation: CASSFLGGTEKLFF.

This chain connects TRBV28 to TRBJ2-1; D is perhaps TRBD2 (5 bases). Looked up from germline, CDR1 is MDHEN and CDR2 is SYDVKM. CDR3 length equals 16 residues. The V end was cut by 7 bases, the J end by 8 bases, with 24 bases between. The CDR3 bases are TGTGCCAGCAACTCCCCCGGAGGCTCGCGGGTCGATGAGCAGTTCTTC. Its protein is CASNSPGGSRVDEQFF.

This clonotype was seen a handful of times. The CDR3 here is CSARDLVKSLRTDTQYF. The CDR3 DNA follows: TGCAGTGCTAGAGATCTGGTTAAGTCTTTGAGGACAGATACGCAGTATTTT. The chain joins TRBV20-1 to TRBJ2-3; D unclear. This CDR3 is 17 amino acids long. Germline-derived CDR1 and CDR2 are DFQATT and SNEGSKA (reference sequence). The ends were cut back, 0 bases at V and 3 bases at J, with 19 bases in the middle.

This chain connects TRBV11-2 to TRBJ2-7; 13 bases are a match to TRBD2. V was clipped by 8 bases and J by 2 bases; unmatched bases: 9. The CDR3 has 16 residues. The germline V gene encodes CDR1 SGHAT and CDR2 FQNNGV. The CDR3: CASGLAGATYTYEQYF. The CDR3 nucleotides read TGTGCCAGCGGACTAGCGGGAGCGACTTATACCTACGAGCAGTACTTC. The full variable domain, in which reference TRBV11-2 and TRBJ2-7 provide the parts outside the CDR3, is EAGVAQSPRYKIIEKRQSVAFWCNPISGHATLYWYQQILGQGPKLLIQFQNNGVVDDSQLPKDRFSAERLKGVDSTLKIQPAKLEDSAVYLCASGLAGATYTYEQYFGPGTRLTVT.

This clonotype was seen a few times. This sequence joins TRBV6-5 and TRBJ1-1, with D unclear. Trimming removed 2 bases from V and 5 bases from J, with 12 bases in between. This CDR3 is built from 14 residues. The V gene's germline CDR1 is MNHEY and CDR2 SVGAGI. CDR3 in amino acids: CASSYEGRRTEAFF. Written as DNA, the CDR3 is TGTGCCAGCAGTTACGAAGGGAGGCGGACTGAAGCTTTCTTT.

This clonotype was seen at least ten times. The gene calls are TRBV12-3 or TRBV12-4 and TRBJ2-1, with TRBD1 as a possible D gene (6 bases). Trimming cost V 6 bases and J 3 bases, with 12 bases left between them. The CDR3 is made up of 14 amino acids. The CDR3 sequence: CASRRDKSYNEQFF. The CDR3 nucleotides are TGTGCCAGCAGACGGGACAAAAGCTACAATGAGCAGTTCTTC.

The CDR3 DNA reads TGTGCCAGCAGTTTTCGGGGGTGGTACGAGCAGTACTTC. It yields the protein CASSFRGWYEQYF. The V and J genes are TRBV27 and TRBJ2-7, with D possibly being TRBD2 (6 bases). The CDR3 covers 13 residues. Germline V gives CDR1 MNHEY, CDR2 SMNVEV (reference sequence). The germline V and J ends were trimmed by 3 bases and 4 bases, with 10 bases remaining between them.

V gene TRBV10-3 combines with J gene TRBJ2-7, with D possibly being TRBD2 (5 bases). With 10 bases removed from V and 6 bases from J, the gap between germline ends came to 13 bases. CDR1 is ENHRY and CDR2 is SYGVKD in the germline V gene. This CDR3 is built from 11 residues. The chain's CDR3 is CATYEGSEQYF. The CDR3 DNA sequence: TGTGCCACGTACGAGGGTTCCGAGCAGTACTTC.

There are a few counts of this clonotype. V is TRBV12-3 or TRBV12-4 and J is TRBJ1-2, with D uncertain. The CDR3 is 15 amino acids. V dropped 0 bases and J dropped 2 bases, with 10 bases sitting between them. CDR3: CASSLARGENYGYTF. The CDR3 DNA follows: TGTGCCAGCAGTTTAGCGCGAGGAGAAAACTATGGCTACACCTTC.

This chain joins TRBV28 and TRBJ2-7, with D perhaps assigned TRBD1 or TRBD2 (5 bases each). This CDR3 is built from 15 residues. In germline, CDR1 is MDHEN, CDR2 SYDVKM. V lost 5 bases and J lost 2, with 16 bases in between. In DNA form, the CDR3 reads TGTGCCAGCAGTCCCGTCCCCCCGGGGCCCTACGAGCAGTACTTC. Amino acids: CASSPVPPGPYEQYF.

The CDR3 protein is CASSLGGATLYEQYF. The CDR3 DNA follows: TGTGCCAGCAGCTTAGGCGGAGCGACACTCTACGAGCAGTACTTC. The chain is built from TRBV13 and TRBJ2-7; D is ambiguous. V was trimmed by 0 bases and J by 3 bases, leaving 12 bases between them. The germline CDR1 and CDR2 sequences are PRHDT and FYEKMQ (reference sequence). This CDR3 contains 15 residues.

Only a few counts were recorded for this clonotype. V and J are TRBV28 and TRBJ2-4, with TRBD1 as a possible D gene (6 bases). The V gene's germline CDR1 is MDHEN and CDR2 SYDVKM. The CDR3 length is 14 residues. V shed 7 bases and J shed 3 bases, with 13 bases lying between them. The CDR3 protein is CASTLTGGKNIQYF. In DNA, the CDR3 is TGTGCCAGCACCCTGACAGGAGGCAAAAACATTCAGTACTTC.